This T cell receptor (beta chain) originates from a study of cytomegalovirus exposure and HLA in healthy donors. For the study at large: Both the 95 to 150 validation repertoires and the 666 first-cohort repertoires used the same platform, as reported by a later analysis. Whole-study findings and limits: Confirmation in vitro established that a few CMV-associated chains were specific for CMV antigens. The study labeled 180 or so TCR beta chains cytomegalovirus-associated.

With respect to this clone: The antigen is undetermined.

Germline-derived CDR1 and CDR2 are SGHRS and YFSETQ. This CDR3 is 16 amino acids long. Trimming removed 3 bases from V and 5 bases from J, with 18 bases in between. Sequencing used immunoSEQ multiplex PCR; TCRdb keeps in-frame clones, though not all of them. The table shows about 160,000 clones, with roughly 96% occurring only once. This clonotype was obtained from a woman between 18 and 30 years old in good health and CMV-seronegative. Sequenced material: PBMCs. J is TRBJ2-1 and V is TRBV5-1; D might be TRBD2 (7 bases). Here the CDR3 reads CASSWEGTPENNEQFF. DNA for the CDR3: TGCGCCAGCAGCTGGGAGGGGACACCTGAAAACAATGAGCAGTTCTTC.